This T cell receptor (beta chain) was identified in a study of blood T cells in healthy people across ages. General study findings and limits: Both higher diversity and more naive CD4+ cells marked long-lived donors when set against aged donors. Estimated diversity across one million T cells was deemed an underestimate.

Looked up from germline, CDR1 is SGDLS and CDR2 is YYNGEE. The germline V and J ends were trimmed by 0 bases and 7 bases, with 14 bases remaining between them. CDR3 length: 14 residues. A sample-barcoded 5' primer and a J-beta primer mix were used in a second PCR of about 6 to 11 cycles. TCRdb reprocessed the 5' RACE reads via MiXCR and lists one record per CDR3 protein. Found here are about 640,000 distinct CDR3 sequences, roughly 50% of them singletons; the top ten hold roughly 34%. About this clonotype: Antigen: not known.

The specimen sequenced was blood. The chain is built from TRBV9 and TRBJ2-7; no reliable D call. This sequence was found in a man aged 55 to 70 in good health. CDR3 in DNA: TGTGCCAGCAGCGTAGTGCCTACCTACAATGAGCAGTACTTC. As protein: CASSVVPTYNEQYF.